This TCR beta chain was obtained from a study of blood T cell repertoires in COVID-19. Germline-derived CDR1 and CDR2 are SGHTA and FQGNSA. V lost 1 base and J lost 8; bases outside the gene matches: 7. The CDR3 has 14 residues. As handled by the study authors: It was from reference gene primer amplification that nucleated cell counts were estimated. TCRdb's table, derived via immunoSEQ multiplex PCR, lists solely in-frame clones and lacks some. D and trimming come from the DNA, and the V and J calls and clone size come from that table. This sample yields about 400,000 clones, of which 86% are seen a single time; approximately 1.5% belongs to the top ten.

Sequencing was performed on peripheral blood. The TCR originated in a woman in her 30s with active or convalescent COVID-19. The chain joins TRBV7-2 to TRBJ1-2, with 7 bases aligning to TRBD1. The CDR3 sequence: CASSLDRGGGGYTF. CDR3 nucleotide sequence: TGTGCCAGCAGCTTAGACAGGGGCGGAGGAGGCTACACCTTC.